This T cell receptor (beta chain) was found in a study of cytomegalovirus exposure and HLA in healthy donors. Study-level information: The 120 or so validation repertoires were produced on the same platform as the 550 to 750 repertoires of the first cohort. This was reported in a later analysis.

The donors formed part of the approximately 120-subject validation cohort, distinct from the approximately 630-subject first cohort. In regard to this clone: Its antigen remains unidentified.

General study findings and limits: Rarity marked most TCR sequences, yet some public TCRs occurred in many donors. Cytomegalovirus association was listed for about 170 TCR beta chains.

The table came from immunoSEQ multiplex PCR; TCRdb's copy has only in-frame clones and leaves some out. Found here are 55,000 to 75,000 clones, about 91% of them singletons; the top ten hold 3% to 3.5%. The CDR3 contains 14 residues. Germline-derived CDR1 and CDR2 are KGHSH and LQKENI. Trimming removed 3 bases from V and 1 base from J, with 9 bases in between. The J gene is TRBJ2-5, the V gene TRBV18; D gene unclear. This TCR derives from a young man in good health and CMV-seronegative. The specimen was PBMCs. CDR3 residues: CASSPPAVQETQYF. DNA for the CDR3: TGTGCCAGCTCACCCCCGGCGGTCCAAGAGACCCAGTACTTC. Variable domain in full (rest from reference TRBV18 and TRBJ2-5): NAGVMQNPRHLVRRRGQEARLRCSPMKGHSHVYWYRQLPEEGLKFMVYLQKENIIDESGMPKERFSAEFPKEGPSILRIQQVVRGDSAAYFCASSPPAVQETQYFGPGTRLLVL.